This T cell receptor beta chain was sequenced during a study of neurological immune-mediated disorders. Study-wide results and limits: Sharing of CDR3 amino acid sequences among expanded clones across subjects was absent, suggesting private repertoires in all groups.

The cDNA came from 5'RACE, which used 10-nucleotide random UMIs. Every sequencing run returned over 190 million TCR-beta sequences, which were derived from 15-18 subjects. TCRdb reprocessed the 5' RACE reads via MiXCR and lists one record per CDR3 protein. Of roughly 90,000 distinct CDR3 sequences in the sample, approximately 3.5% are singletons; the top ten hold about 2.9%. Germline lookup yields CDR1 DFQATT and CDR2 SNEGSKA (reference sequence). This CDR3 is built from 14 residues. The J segment lost 7 bases and the V segment lost 2 bases, leaving 6 bases of the junction unmatched. Many counts were recorded for this clonotype. The antigen remains undetermined.

Input material: PBMCs. This chain links TRBV20-1 with TRBJ2-2, with 8 bases that match TRBD1. This receptor was obtained from a woman in her fifties or sixties with multiple sclerosis. CDR3 amino acids: CSARIGQGVGELFF. CDR3 in DNA: TGCAGTGCTAGAATAGGACAGGGCGTCGGGGAGCTGTTTTTT.